This passage covers 21 T cell receptor beta chains from one sample sequenced in a study of shared clonotypes between healthy human individuals. Naive CD8 populations comprised CD45RO-negative cells positively selected for CCR7, excluding terminally differentiated effector memory CD45RA+ cells. Sequencing used immunoSEQ multiplex PCR; TCRdb keeps in-frame clones, though not all of them. The sample consists of about 2,200,000 clones, more than 85% of them appearing once. Source material: naive CD8+ T cells from PBMCs. Receptor source: a man younger than 30 in good health. Some clones in this sample may be carry-over from other donors' samples.

CDR3 sequence (DNA): TGTGCCAGCAGCGGACAGGGGGTTTCGTACGAGCAGTACTTC. Its translation: CASSGQGVSYEQYF. V and J are TRBV7-2 and TRBJ2-7, with TRBD1 matching 10 bases. Germline loops: CDR1 SGHTA, CDR2 FQGNSA. V gave up 5 bases and J gave up 4 bases; unmatched junction bases: 5. The CDR3 length is 14 residues.

This chain connects TRBV4-3 to TRBJ1-1, with TRBD1 identical over 10 bases. V shed 4 bases, J shed 3 bases, and the junction held 2 bases outside the gene matches. Germline V gene sequence: CDR1 LGHNA, CDR2 YSLEER. The CDR3 is 14 amino acids. CDR3 sequence reads: CASSRGTGDTEAFF. DNA of the CDR3: TGCGCCAGCAGCCGAGGGACAGGGGACACTGAAGCTTTCTTT.

The V and J genes are TRBV7-9 and TRBJ2-7; tentatively, D is TRBD1 (6 bases). CDR3 length: 12 residues. V lost 2 bases to trimming and J lost 5 bases, with 7 bases between them. Germline CDR1 and CDR2: SEHNR and FQNEAQ (reference sequence). This chain's CDR3 is CASSLNRDEQYF. In DNA, the CDR3 is TGTGCCAGCAGCTTAAACAGGGACGAGCAGTACTTC. Using reference TRBV7-9 and TRBJ2-7 for the parts outside the CDR3, the full variable domain is DTGVSQNPRHKITKRGQNVTFRCDPISEHNRLYWYRQTLGQGPEFLTYFQNEAQLEKSRLLSDRFSAERPKGSFSTLEIQRTEQGDSAMYLCASSLNRDEQYFGPGTRLTVT.

V is TRBV27 and J is TRBJ1-2; 7 nucleotides agree with TRBD1. Trimming at V came to 3 bases and at J to 3 bases, leaving 10 bases not matched to a gene. CDR1 and CDR2 (germline): MNHEY, SMNVEV (reference sequence). The CDR3 contains 16 residues. The CDR3 region has the DNA TGTGCCAGCAGTTTTCAGGGACAGCTGGCCCACTATGGCTACACCTTC. Translated, it gives CASSFQGQLAHYGYTF.

The J gene is TRBJ2-1, the V gene TRBV6-5; 11 bases map to TRBD1. Germline assignment: CDR1 MNHEY and CDR2 SVGAGI. There are 14 residues in the CDR3. Trimming took 6 bases from V and 7 from J; bases not matched to a gene: 5. CDR3 amino acids: CASSQGDRGNEQFF. The DNA of the CDR3 is TGTGCCAGCAGCCAAGGGGACAGGGGGAATGAGCAGTTCTTC.

This chain links TRBV27 with TRBJ2-6; D is unresolved. Per the germline V gene, CDR1 is MNHEY and CDR2 is SMNVEV (reference sequence). Trimming shortened V by 3 bases and J by 4 bases, and 7 bases separated the two germline ends. This CDR3 has 14 amino acids. For the CDR3, the DNA is TGTGCCAGCAGTTTGTTGTGGGGGGCCAACGTCCTGACTTTC. This translates into CASSLLWGANVLTF.

The gene calls are TRBV11-2 and TRBJ2-1, with a possible D match to TRBD1 (7 bases). The V end was cut by 0 bases, the J end by 16 bases, with 19 bases between. Germline V CDR1 and CDR2: SGHAT, FQNNGV. This CDR3 is built from 14 residues. CDR3 nucleotides: TGTGCCAGCAGCTTAGATCAGGGGGGCGTTGTTAGCTTCTTC. Its translation is CASSLDQGGVVSFF.

The chain recombines TRBV27 with TRBJ2-2; no definite D call. The ends were cut back, 1 base at V and 5 bases at J, with 11 bases in the middle. CDR1 and CDR2 from the germline V gene are MNHEY and SMNVEV (reference sequence). There are 15 residues in the CDR3. In nucleotides, the CDR3 is TGTGCCAGCAGTTTATTATCAGGAGATACCGGGGAGCTGTTTTTT. It translates to CASSLLSGDTGELFF.

In regard to this clone: Other DNA sequences in the sample encode the same CDR3. This rearrangement joins TRBV13 to TRBJ2-7; D gene uncertain. CDR1 and CDR2 from the germline V gene are PRHDT and FYEKMQ (reference sequence). CDR3 size: 14 residues. V lost 0 bases to trimming and J lost 1 base, with 7 bases between them. Here the CDR3 reads CASSLGRVSYEQYF. The CDR3 DNA sequence: TGTGCCAGCAGCTTAGGCCGGGTATCCTACGAGCAGTACTTC.

The chain recombines TRBV11-2 with TRBJ2-2; 8 nucleotides agree with TRBD2. CDR1 and CDR2 (germline): SGHAT, FQNNGV. This CDR3 contains 15 residues. V was clipped by 4 bases and J by 9 bases; unmatched bases: 10. The CDR3 loop is CASSSKAGVVRELFF. CDR3 DNA sequence: TGTGCCAGCAGCTCCAAAGCGGGAGTAGTGCGGGAGCTGTTTTTT.

The count of this clone is one. The chain carries TRBV11-2 and TRBJ1-3; D unclear. This CDR3 has 13 amino acids. V gave up 5 bases and J gave up 2 bases, with 7 bases separating them. Germline V lookup: CDR1 SGHAT, CDR2 FQNNGV. CDR3 bases: TGTGCCAGCAGCCGTGACACTGGAAACACCATATATTTT. The encoded protein is CASSRDTGNTIYF.

This chain connects TRBV5-6 to TRBJ1-2; TRBD1 matches at 10 bases. There are 15 residues in the CDR3. Germline V CDR1 and CDR2: SGHDT, YYEEEE. The junction had 5 bases not matched to a gene; V was cut back by 0 bases and J by 6 bases. The CDR3: CASSLARQGANGYTF. The CDR3 DNA reads TGTGCCAGCAGCTTGGCAAGACAGGGGGCTAATGGCTACACCTTC.

The V gene is TRBV28, the J gene TRBJ1-2; 7 bases are shared with TRBD1. The J segment lost 8 bases and the V segment lost 3 bases, leaving 12 bases of the junction unmatched. The CDR3 is 15 amino acids. CDR1 and CDR2 from the germline V gene are MDHEN and SYDVKM. CDR3 protein: CASSLPGTAVEGYTF. In nucleotides, the CDR3 is TGTGCCAGCAGTTTGCCCGGGACAGCCGTCGAAGGCTACACCTTC.

The chain recombines TRBV28 with TRBJ1-4; a possible D gene is TRBD1 (6 bases). Germline V CDR1 and CDR2: MDHEN, SYDVKM. This CDR3 spans 16 amino acids. The V end was cut by 6 bases, the J end by 0 bases, with 14 bases between. The CDR3 protein is CASRNRDYATNEKLFF. The CDR3 DNA follows: TGTGCCAGCAGAAACAGGGACTACGCAACTAATGAAAAACTGTTTTTT.

The rearrangement joins TRBV27 to TRBJ2-7, with 7 bases lining up with TRBD1. Germline V lookup: CDR1 MNHEY, CDR2 SMNVEV (reference sequence). V lost 5 bases and J lost 4; bases outside the gene matches: 8. There are 14 residues in the CDR3. CDR3: CASSPGQTPYEQYF. CDR3 in DNA: TGTGCCAGCAGTCCGGGACAGACGCCATACGAGCAGTACTTC.

The rearrangement links TRBV10-3 to TRBJ1-1, with TRBD1 matching over 7 bases. Per germline, CDR1 ENHRY and CDR2 SYGVKD. This CDR3 region has 13 residues. V lost 4 bases and J lost 1; bases outside the gene matches: 0. CDR3 amino acids: CAISGDRNTEAFF. CDR3 bases: TGTGCCATCAGTGGGGACAGGAACACTGAAGCTTTCTTT.

This chain joins TRBV7-9 and TRBJ2-7; 9 bases map to TRBD1. This CDR3 region has 15 residues. Germline V CDR1 and CDR2: SEHNR, FQNEAQ (reference sequence). The trim removed 4 bases at V and 2 bases at J, leaving 6 bases unmatched. The CDR3, as DNA: TGTGCCAGCAGCTCCCCGACAGGGGGGACCTACGAGCAGTACTTC. Protein product: CASSSPTGGTYEQYF. The variable domain in full, with the rest retrieved from reference TRBV7-9 and TRBJ2-7, is DTGVSQNPRHKITKRGQNVTFRCDPISEHNRLYWYRQTLGQGPEFLTYFQNEAQLEKSRLLSDRFSAERPKGSFSTLEIQRTEQGDSAMYLCASSSPTGGTYEQYFGPGTRLTVT.

This chain uses TRBV2 with TRBJ2-5; D gene uncertain. The assigned J gene may be wrong: the sequence end matches TRBJ2-7 better. The CDR3 covers 13 residues. The germline V gene has CDR1 SNHLY and CDR2 FYNNEI. In DNA, the CDR3 is TGTGCCAGCACTACCAGCGCCAACTACGAGCAGTACTTC. It encodes CASTTSANYEQYF.

Worth noting for this clone: The same CDR3 arises from other DNA sequences in this sample as well. The gene calls are TRBV9 and TRBJ2-1; the D gene could be TRBD1 or TRBD2 (6 bases each). The V end was cut by 0 bases, the J end by 4 bases, with 11 bases between. The CDR3 loop spans 15 amino acids. Germline CDR1 reads SGDLS; CDR2 reads YYNGEE. CDR3 sequence reads: CASSVAGGTYNEQFF. Written as DNA, the CDR3 is TGTGCCAGCAGCGTAGCCGGCGGGACATACAATGAGCAGTTCTTC.

The table lists this clone with a few counts. The chain links TRBV9 to TRBJ2-2; no definite D call. Germline lookup yields CDR1 SGDLS and CDR2 YYNGEE. Trimming shortened V by 3 bases and J by 2 bases, and 8 bases separated the two germline ends. The length of the CDR3 is 14 residues. CDR3 protein: CASSGQINTGELFF. In nucleotides, the CDR3 is TGTGCCAGCAGCGGTCAGATCAACACCGGGGAGCTGTTTTTT.

This chain connects TRBV28 to TRBJ2-1; possible D gene TRBD1, 5 bases. V was shortened by 2 bases and J by 9 bases, with 14 bases between the two germline ends. The CDR3 sequence is 14 residues long. Germline CDR1 MDHEN, CDR2 SYDVKM. This chain's CDR3 is CASSLGDWGGEQFF. CDR3 coding DNA: TGTGCCAGCAGTTTAGGCGACTGGGGCGGTGAGCAGTTCTTC.